The next 28 T cell receptor beta chains were all read from a single sample in a study of blood T cell repertoires in COVID-19 (dated by TCRdb to the early 2020s). Library prep was done by the immunoSEQ multiplex PCR assay. The immuneACCESS repertoire file appears here via TCRdb, limited to in-frame rearrangements. These files lack a portion of the clones; in checked studies, under half of the deficit traces to unresolved V genes, and the cause of the others is not known. The sample profile shows about 260,000 clones; roughly 82% of them were found once. Clones ranked in the top ten supply roughly 2% of the sample. The sequencing input was PBMCs or T cells enriched from blood (not recorded which). The receptors here all came from a woman aged 45-65 years who had recovered from COVID-19.

The count of this clone is one. The CDR3 sequence is CASSQIADTQYF. CDR3 bases: TGTGCCAGCAGCCAAATCGCAGATACGCAGTATTTT. The rearrangement uses TRBV3-1 (or the pseudogene TRBV3-2) and TRBJ2-3; no clear D gene. Deletions cut 2 bases from V and 4 bases from J, with 4 bases between. Germline CDR1 LGHDT, CDR2 YNNKEL (reference sequence). The CDR3 has 12 amino acids.

The chain has TRBV3-1 (or the pseudogene TRBV3-2) and TRBJ1-6; TRBD1 is a possible D gene (6 bases). The CDR3 is 14 residues long. The germline V gene has CDR1 LGHDT and CDR2 YNNKEL (reference sequence). Trimming removed 1 base at V and 10 bases at J, with 11 bases between. Here the CDR3 reads CASSQVQGQSPLHF. The CDR3 coding sequence is TGTGCCAGCAGCCAAGTGCAGGGGCAGTCACCCCTCCACTTT.

The gene calls are TRBV4-1 and TRBJ2-7; 11 bases align to TRBD2. There are 16 residues in the CDR3. The germline gives CDR1 MGHRA, CDR2 YSYEKL. V trimming: 1 base; J trimming: 4 bases; junction bases outside the gene matches: 6. CDR3 amino acids: CASSQVLSGGEYEQYF. In nucleotides, the CDR3 is TGCGCCAGCAGCCAAGTTCTTAGCGGGGGGGAGTACGAGCAGTACTTC.

In its sample, this clone was seen a few times. This chain connects TRBV13 to TRBJ1-6; TRBD1 agrees at 7 bases. The CDR3 consists of 14 residues. V was clipped by 1 base and J by 7 bases; unmatched bases: 1. Germline CDR1 PRHDT, CDR2 FYEKMQ (reference sequence). The CDR3 is CASSLAGGNSPLHF. CDR3 bases: TGTGCCAGCAGCTTAGCAGGGGGAAATTCACCCCTCCACTTT.

The chain links TRBV9 to TRBJ2-1; maybe TRBD1 (6 bases). Between the trimmed V and J ends, which lost 2 bases and 9 bases, there was a span of 18 bases. This CDR3 spans 15 amino acids. Germline CDR1 and CDR2: SGDLS and YYNGEE. The CDR3, as DNA: TGTGCCAGCAGCGTCGGACAGCAAGCCAAGGGTGAGCAGTTCTTC. It specifies CASSVGQQAKGEQFF.

The chain carries TRBV4-3 and TRBJ2-3; maybe TRBD1 (5 bases). This CDR3 spans 15 amino acids. Germline V gives CDR1 LGHNA, CDR2 YSLEER. V lost 0 bases, J lost 6 bases, and 13 bases lay in between. CDR3 bases: TGCGCCAGCAGCCAAGATTCAGGGAATAGTGATACGCAGTATTTT. Amino acid sequence: CASSQDSGNSDTQYF.

The V call is TRBV7-9, the J call TRBJ1-5; D unclear. The CDR3 runs 13 residues. Germline CDR1 SEHNR, CDR2 FQNEAQ (reference sequence). Deletions cut 8 bases from V and 5 bases from J, with 13 bases between. This chain's CDR3 is CASGSRVDQPQHF. For the CDR3, the DNA is TGTGCCAGCGGGTCCCGGGTTGATCAGCCCCAGCATTTT.

The CDR3 DNA reads TGTGCCAGCAGCGTTCAGTCCGGGACAGTTGAGTATGGCTACACCTTC. Translated, it gives CASSVQSGTVEYGYTF. V is TRBV7-2 and J is TRBJ1-2; 7 positions match TRBD1. Trimming took 5 bases from V and 5 from J; bases not matched to a gene: 14. The CDR3 totals 16 residues. Germline V gives CDR1 SGHTA, CDR2 FQGNSA.

J is TRBJ2-1 and V is TRBV4-1; 11 bases line up with TRBD2. The germline gives CDR1 MGHRA, CDR2 YSYEKL. This CDR3 is built from 17 residues. V trimming: 4 bases; J trimming: 6 bases; junction bases outside the gene matches: 11. The CDR3 bases are TGCGCCAGCAGCCCAGACCTAGCGGGAGGTATGGGCAATGAGCAGTTCTTC. Amino acids: CASSPDLAGGMGNEQFF.

CDR3 amino acids: CASSSRDSNSPYEQYF. In nucleotides, the CDR3 is TGTGCCAGCAGCTCCCGGGACTCCAACTCACCCTACGAGCAGTACTTC. V and J are TRBV13 and TRBJ2-7; D possibly corresponds to TRBD2 (6 bases). Germline V gene lookup returns CDR1 PRHDT and CDR2 FYEKMQ (reference sequence). Trimming stripped 4 bases from V and 2 bases from J, with 18 bases between. This CDR3 has 16 amino acids.

This chain connects TRBV6-2 or TRBV6-3 to TRBJ2-7; TRBD2 is a possible D gene (7 bases). The CDR3 sequence is 14 residues long. Per the germline V gene, CDR1 is MNHEY and CDR2 is SVGEGT. Trimming removed 5 bases at V and 1 base at J, with 12 bases between. The CDR3 DNA sequence: TGTGCCAGCAGTCGCGGGGGCCCTTCCTACGAGCAGTACTTC. As protein: CASSRGGPSYEQYF.

This clone appeared once. The rearrangement links TRBV4-1 to TRBJ2-7, with D possibly TRBD1 on 6 matching bases. V was trimmed by 4 bases and J by 1 base, leaving 14 bases between them. The CDR3 loop spans 15 amino acids. Per the germline V gene, CDR1 is MGHRA and CDR2 is YSYEKL. CDR3: CASSRSDGQSYEQYF. The DNA of the CDR3 is TGCGCCAGCAGCCGATCAGATGGACAGTCCTACGAGCAGTACTTC.

This chain links TRBV5-6 with TRBJ1-6, with 10 bases lining up with TRBD1. The V and J ends lost 6 bases and 4 bases, in that order; junction bases with no gene match: 4. Germline CDR1 SGHDT, CDR2 YYEEEE. The CDR3 is 15 residues long. The CDR3 protein is CASTRDRGYNSPLHF. In nucleotides, the CDR3 is TGTGCCAGCACCCGGGACAGGGGATATAATTCACCCCTCCACTTT.

The rearrangement joins TRBV28 to TRBJ2-1; 9 bases are shared with TRBD1. This CDR3 region has 17 residues. Germline V lookup: CDR1 MDHEN, CDR2 SYDVKM. Trimming at V came to 5 bases and at J to 0 bases, leaving 8 bases not matched to a gene. CDR3 region: CASSSNWGQGSYNEQFF. The CDR3 coding sequence is TGTGCCAGCAGTAGCAACTGGGGACAGGGCTCCTACAATGAGCAGTTCTTC.

This clone was found a few times. DNA for the CDR3: TGTGCCAGCAGCGTAGCGGGACAGTCTAATGAAAAACTGTTTTTT. It specifies CASSVAGQSNEKLFF. The chain joins TRBV9 to TRBJ1-4; 7 nucleotides align to TRBD1. There are 15 residues in the CDR3. The ends lost 0 bases at V and 3 bases at J; junction bases unmatched: 2. Per the germline V gene, CDR1 is SGDLS and CDR2 is YYNGEE.

The CDR3 DNA reads as TGTGCCACCAGTGACGCAGGGATACCCTACGAGCAGTACTTC. Its protein is CATSDAGIPYEQYF. The V and J genes are TRBV24-1 and TRBJ2-7, with D perhaps TRBD1 (5 bases). In germline, CDR1 is KGHDR, CDR2 SFDVKD. V was pared by 4 bases and J by 2 bases, with 11 bases between. The CDR3 is 14 amino acids.

This clone was seen more than once but under ten times. In DNA form, the CDR3 reads TGTGCCAGCAGTCACGGACTAGCGGGAACTACGCAGTATTTT. It specifies CASSHGLAGTTQYF. V gene TRBV14 combines with J gene TRBJ2-3; TRBD2 agrees at 12 bases. The CDR3 is 14 amino acids. CDR1 is SGHDN and CDR2 is FVKESK in the germline V gene. After removal of 6 bases from V and 8 bases from J, the junction contained 6 bases not matched to a gene.

CDR3 sequence: CASTGQGMGGYTF. The CDR3 region has the DNA TGTGCCAGCACCGGACAGGGGATGGGTGGCTACACCTTC. This chain connects TRBV12-3 or TRBV12-4 to TRBJ1-2; 9 bases match TRBD1. The CDR3 loop spans 13 amino acids. The V segment lost 7 bases and the J segment 7 bases; nucleotides outside the gene matches: 7.

V gene TRBV10-3 combines with J gene TRBJ2-7, with 8 positions matching TRBD1. J lost 6 bases, V lost 3 bases, and 13 bases had no gene match. The germline CDR1 and CDR2 sequences are ENHRY and SYGVKD. This CDR3 is built from 16 residues. The CDR3 loop reads CAISEGGTDRVCEQYF. CDR3 DNA sequence: TGTGCCATCAGTGAAGGGGGCACGGACAGGGTGTGCGAGCAGTACTTC.

The chain couples TRBV18 to TRBJ1-1; D ambiguous. V was cut by 3 bases and J by 0 bases, with 5 bases left in between. CDR1 KGHSH and CDR2 LQKENI come from the germline V gene. The length of the CDR3 is 13 residues. Here the CDR3 reads CASSPFMNTEAFF. CDR3 nucleotide sequence: TGTGCCAGCTCACCCTTTATGAACACTGAAGCTTTCTTT.

This clone occurred once. This sequence joins TRBV5-5 and TRBJ2-5; D is ambiguous. The CDR3 consists of 11 residues. With 7 bases removed from V and 0 bases from J, the gap between germline ends came to 4 bases. From germline, CDR1 is SGHKS and CDR2 YYEKEE (reference sequence). CDR3 nucleotides: TGTGCCAGCGTAAACCAAGAGACCCAGTACTTC. Amino acids: CASVNQETQYF. Full variable domain (remainder filled in from reference TRBV5-5 and TRBJ2-5): DAGVTQSPTHLIKTRGQQVTLRCSPISGHKSVSWYQQVLGQGPQFIFQYYEKEERGRGNFPDRFSARQFPNYSSELNVNALLLGDSALYLCASVNQETQYFGPGTRLLVL.

The chain recombines TRBV5-5 with TRBJ1-5; 8 bases are shared with TRBD1. CDR3 length: 15 amino acids. In germline, CDR1 is SGHKS, CDR2 YYEKEE (reference sequence). The junction had 6 bases not matched to a gene; V was cut back by 4 bases and J by 3 bases. In DNA form, the CDR3 reads TGTGCCAGCAGCGTGACAGGGGTAGTCAATCAGCCCCAGCATTTT. Its protein is CASSVTGVVNQPQHF.

With respect to this clone: One end of the junction is discordant with germline, which a read error may explain. The CDR3, as DNA: TGTGCCAGCAGTTACCGGACTAGCGGGAGAGAGGAGGAGCTGTTCTTC. Its translation: CASSYRTSGREEELFF. The genes are TRBV6-5 and TRBJ2-1; 13 bases are shared with TRBD2. CDR1 and CDR2 from the germline V gene are MNHEY and SVGAGI. The CDR3 has 16 residues.

The V gene is TRBV30, the J gene TRBJ2-3; the D is unclear. Trimming pared 5 bases from V and 1 base from J, leaving 7 bases between. The CDR3 has 12 residues. CDR1 is GTSNPN, CDR2 SVGIG, per germline (reference sequence). The CDR3 sequence is CAWDSGTDTQYF. As DNA, the CDR3 is TGTGCCTGGGATAGTGGCACAGATACGCAGTATTTT.

This chain connects TRBV14 to TRBJ1-2, with a possible D match to TRBD1 (5 bases). CDR1 and CDR2 from the germline V gene are SGHDN and FVKESK. This CDR3 is 14 amino acids long. V lost 1 base and J lost 4, with 10 bases in between. The CDR3, as DNA: TGTGCCAGCAGCCAAGCAAGGGGCAGCTATGGCTACACCTTC. It codes for CASSQARGSYGYTF.

This chain uses TRBV19 with TRBJ2-2; 8 bases align to TRBD2. J was trimmed by 5 bases and V by 6 bases; bases with no gene match: 5. The CDR3 covers 14 residues. Germline assignment: CDR1 LNHDA and CDR2 SQIVND (reference sequence). CDR3 sequence: CASSFSGTTGELFF. Written as DNA, the CDR3 is TGTGCCAGTAGCTTTAGCGGGACGACCGGGGAGCTGTTTTTT.

The gene calls are TRBV28 and TRBJ2-4, with D tentatively TRBD2 (7 bases). V lost 2 bases to trimming and J lost 5 bases, with 10 bases between them. Germline V gives CDR1 MDHEN, CDR2 SYDVKM. This CDR3 spans 14 amino acids. The CDR3 reads CASSLGGAQNIQYF. The DNA for the CDR3 is TGTGCCAGCAGTTTAGGGGGGGCTCAAAACATTCAGTACTTC. The full variable domain, completed using reference TRBV28 and TRBJ2-4, is DVKVTQSSRYLVKRTGEKVFLECVQDMDHENMFWYRQDPGLGLRLIYFSYDVKMKEKGDIPEGYSVSREKKERFSLILESASTNQTSMYLCASSLGGAQNIQYFGAGTRLSVL.

The J gene is TRBJ2-7, the V gene TRBV5-4, with 9 positions matching TRBD1. Germline-derived CDR1 and CDR2 are SGHNT and YYREEE (reference sequence). With V trimmed by 3 bases and J by 5 bases, 9 bases remained unmatched. The CDR3 spans 15 residues. The DNA of the CDR3 is TGTGCCAGCAGCTCCGGGACAGGGATGAAAGACGAGCAGTACTTC. Protein: CASSSGTGMKDEQYF.